A single sample is the source of the 30 T cell receptor beta chains below, sequenced in a study of regulatory T cells in long-lasting Graves disease. Arm-PCR with iRepertoire HTBI primers amplified the CDR3 regions for these TCR beta libraries. TCRdb reprocessed the multiplex PCR reads via MiXCR and lists one record per CDR3 protein. The sample includes approximately 480,000 distinct CDR3 sequences, 16% of them seen just once. Stated time point: newly diagnosed GD, antithyroid drugs for less than 3 months. From PBMCs, RNA was extracted and then used to make the TCR library. This same sample was also part of a study on T cells in Graves' hyperthyroidism and ophthalmopathy.

Sample: peripheral blood mononuclear cells (PBMCs), taken at new diagnosis, from a patient treated with antithyroid drugs. The receptors shown here come from a man between 40 and 49 years old with Graves disease.

The chain couples TRBV7-2 to TRBJ2-7; 10 bases match TRBD1. Germline-derived CDR1 and CDR2 are SGHTA and FQGNSA. The V segment lost 5 bases and the J segment 5 bases; nucleotides outside the gene matches: 9. The CDR3 contains 15 residues. The CDR3 protein is CASSPPGTGAHEQYF. The DNA of the CDR3 is TGTGCCAGCAGCCCACCCGGGACAGGGGCCCACGAGCAGTACTTC.

This clonotype occurred many times. The genes are TRBV18 and TRBJ2-5; TRBD2 is a possible D gene (6 bases). Per germline, CDR1 KGHSH and CDR2 LQKENI. This CDR3 has 14 residues. V dropped 1 base and J dropped 4 bases, with 10 bases sitting between them. The CDR3 spells CASSPRSGRETQYF. Written as DNA, the CDR3 is TGTGCCAGCTCACCACGGTCCGGGAGAGAGACCCAGTACTTC.

This clonotype has a count of ten or more. The genes are TRBV20-1 and TRBJ2-7; 13 positions match TRBD2. The CDR3 extends over 15 amino acids. J lost 4 bases, V lost 1 base, and 4 bases had no gene match. Per the germline V gene, CDR1 is DFQATT and CDR2 is SNEGSKA (reference sequence). The CDR3 DNA is TGCAGTGCTAGAGGGACTAGCGGGAGCGGGTACGAGCAGTACTTC. It translates to CSARGTSGSGYEQYF.

This clonotype was recorded at least ten times. The chain is built from TRBV20-1 and TRBJ1-1; a possible D gene is TRBD1 (5 bases). The CDR3 has 13 amino acids. The V and J ends lost 5 bases and 1 base respectively, with 11 bases between them. Germline CDR1 is DFQATT and CDR2 is SNEGSKA (reference sequence). CDR3 protein: CSASRDGNTEAFF. The CDR3 DNA sequence: TGCAGTGCTTCGAGGGACGGGAACACTGAAGCTTTCTTT.

This clonotype was observed many times. The chain has TRBV2 and TRBJ2-7; possible D gene TRBD2, 6 bases. V was trimmed by 7 bases and J by 1 base, leaving 14 bases between them. There are 14 residues in the CDR3. CDR1 is SNHLY, CDR2 FYNNEI, per germline. The CDR3 region has the DNA TGTGCCAGCAAACTGCGACTAGGGTCCTACGAGCAGTACTTC. The encoded protein is CASKLRLGSYEQYF.

At least ten counts were recorded for this clonotype. The chain links TRBV12-5 to TRBJ1-5, with D perhaps TRBD1 (6 bases). CDR3 length: 14 amino acids. V was cut by 7 bases and J by 1 base, with 11 bases left in between. Germline V CDR1 and CDR2: LGHNT, FRNRAP. CDR3: CASDAQGSNQPQHF. For the CDR3, the DNA is TGTGCTAGTGACGCTCAGGGGAGCAATCAGCCCCAGCATTTT.

The chain recombines TRBV7-9 with TRBJ2-7, with 12 bases fitting TRBD2. CDR3 length: 14 residues. Germline V gene lookup returns CDR1 SEHNR and CDR2 FQNEAQ (reference sequence). V dropped 3 bases and J dropped 4; count of bases not matched to a gene: 1. The CDR3 sequence: CASSLTSGRYEQYF. The CDR3 DNA reads TGTGCCAGCAGCTTGACTAGCGGGAGATACGAGCAGTACTTC.

This clonotype has at least ten counts. The rearrangement joins TRBV2 to TRBJ2-4; the D gene is possibly TRBD1 (6 bases). This CDR3 has 14 residues. V lost 3 bases to trimming and J lost 8 bases, with 14 bases between them. Germline V CDR1 and CDR2: SNHLY, FYNNEI. CDR3 nucleotides: TGTGCCAGCAGTGAGAAGGGACAATGGGACATTCAGTACTTC. It translates to CASSEKGQWDIQYF.

This clonotype was counted a few times. The V call is TRBV6-2 or TRBV6-3, the J call TRBJ2-7; D is possibly TRBD1 (7 bases). Per germline, CDR1 MNHEY and CDR2 SVGEGT. The CDR3 length is 15 residues. V shed 7 bases and J shed 5 bases, with 21 bases lying between them. This chain's CDR3 is CASIGWGEGGNEQYF. The DNA for the CDR3 is TGTGCCAGCATAGGATGGGGGGAAGGGGGCAACGAGCAGTACTTC.

The chain carries TRBV5-6 and TRBJ2-1; 12 positions agree with TRBD2. V lost 4 bases, J lost 4 bases, and 6 bases stayed unmatched. The CDR3 is made up of 16 amino acids. Germline lookup yields CDR1 SGHDT and CDR2 YYEEEE. The CDR3 sequence: CASSPILAGGYNEQFF. As DNA, the CDR3 is TGTGCCAGCAGCCCAATTCTAGCGGGAGGGTACAATGAGCAGTTCTTC.

This clonotype was detected ten times or more. This chain connects TRBV20-1 to TRBJ2-1; D might be TRBD2 (5 bases). Trimming removed 5 bases at V and 9 bases at J, with 17 bases between. Per germline, CDR1 DFQATT and CDR2 SNEGSKA (reference sequence). CDR3 length equals 13 residues. CDR3 sequence reads: CSAPSRAGGEQFF. The CDR3 DNA is TGCAGTGCTCCCTCGCGCGCTGGAGGTGAGCAGTTCTTC.

Worth noting for this clonotype: One end of the junction fails to match germline, which may point to a read error. This chain joins TRBV28 and TRBJ2-2; the D is unclear. From germline, CDR1 is MDHEN and CDR2 SYDVKM. CDR3 length equals 13 residues. The CDR3 reads CTSSLKRFGELFF. CDR3 coding DNA: TGTACCAGCAGTTTAAAGCGTTTCGGGGAGCTGTTTTTT.

This clonotype was counted ten times or more. The chain recombines TRBV27 with TRBJ2-4; D is undetermined. CDR1 and CDR2 from the germline V gene are MNHEY and SMNVEV (reference sequence). Trimming pared 5 bases from V and 1 base from J, leaving 9 bases between. CDR3 length equals 14 residues. The CDR3 region is CASSPALAKNIQYF. The CDR3 nucleotides read TGTGCCAGCAGTCCTGCTTTGGCCAAAAACATTCAGTACTTC.

At least ten counts were recorded for this clonotype. The gene calls are TRBV20-1 and TRBJ1-4; D not resolved. The CDR3 sequence is 12 residues long. Deletions cut 6 bases from V and 6 bases from J, with 11 bases between. Germline V gene sequence: CDR1 DFQATT, CDR2 SNEGSKA (reference sequence). The CDR3, as DNA: TGCAGTGCACGCGGACGGCATGAAAAACTGTTTTTT. Protein: CSARGRHEKLFF.

In its sample, this clonotype was seen a few times. The chain joins TRBV29-1 to TRBJ1-2; unclear D gene. CDR3 length: 12 residues. With 4 bases removed from V and 3 bases from J, the gap between germline ends came to 9 bases. Germline-derived CDR1 and CDR2 are SQVTM and ANQGSEA. This CDR3 is CSVVRGDYGYTF. Written as DNA, the CDR3 is TGCAGCGTTGTCCGGGGAGACTATGGCTACACCTTC.

This clonotype has ten or more counts. The chain employs TRBV3-1 and TRBJ2-7, with D unclear. CDR1 and CDR2 (germline): LGHDT, YNNKEL (reference sequence). This CDR3 contains 14 residues. V shed 1 base and J shed 0 bases, with 7 bases lying between them. CDR3 in amino acids: CASSQVWSSYEQYF. CDR3 DNA sequence: TGTGCCAGCAGCCAAGTCTGGAGCTCCTACGAGCAGTACTTC.

This clonotype was recorded at least ten times. The V call is TRBV12-3 or TRBV12-4, the J call TRBJ2-7; D gene ambiguous. Trimming left V 5 bases short and J 4 bases short, with 12 bases between. The CDR3 consists of 13 residues. The CDR3 loop is CASSEGRFYEQYF. The CDR3 nucleotides read TGTGCCAGCAGTGAAGGAAGGTTTTACGAGCAGTACTTC.

This clonotype has only a few counts. This chain connects TRBV12-3 or TRBV12-4 to TRBJ2-1; 8 bases map to TRBD1. After removal of 5 bases from V and 7 bases from J, the junction contained 13 bases not matched to a gene. CDR3 length equals 16 residues. CDR3: CASSRLRTGNPNEQFF. The CDR3 nucleotides are TGTGCCAGCAGTCGCCTGAGGACAGGGAACCCTAATGAGCAGTTCTTC.

This clonotype came up a few times. This chain connects TRBV12-3 or TRBV12-4 to TRBJ1-2; TRBD1 is a possible D gene (6 bases). This CDR3 has 15 residues. The V end lost 5 bases, the J end lost 2 bases, and 15 bases lay between the germline ends. This CDR3 reads CASSLLSRGNYGYTF. The CDR3 DNA sequence: TGTGCCAGCAGTCTGCTTTCAAGGGGGAACTATGGCTACACCTTC.

The gene calls are TRBV7-2 and TRBJ2-1; TRBD1 is a possible D gene (5 bases). There are 17 residues in the CDR3. V was pared by 4 bases and J by 0 bases, with 16 bases between. Germline loops: CDR1 SGHTA, CDR2 FQGNSA. CDR3 region: CASSSPGRLSSYNEQFF. CDR3 nucleotides: TGTGCCAGCAGCTCCCCAGGGCGGCTGAGCTCCTACAATGAGCAGTTCTTC.

This clonotype was counted at least ten times. The chain has TRBV12-3 or TRBV12-4 and TRBJ2-5; 11 nucleotides align to TRBD1. V was pared by 5 bases and J by 2 bases, with 4 bases of the junction left unmatched. The CDR3 spans 15 residues. This chain's CDR3 is CASSLGTGGQETQYF. The CDR3 DNA reads as TGTGCCAGCAGTCTTGGGACAGGGGGGCAAGAGACCCAGTACTTC.

This clonotype appeared many times. The rearrangement links TRBV28 to TRBJ2-4; D is unresolved. The germline V gene has CDR1 MDHEN and CDR2 SYDVKM. The V and J ends lost 2 bases and 0 bases respectively, with 14 bases between them. The CDR3 contains 17 residues. The DNA of the CDR3 is TGTGCCAGCAGTTTAGGTGAAGCACCATTAGCCAAAAACATTCAGTACTTC. This sequence encodes CASSLGEAPLAKNIQYF.

This clonotype was seen only a few times. The chain links TRBV14 to TRBJ1-1; no clear D. The CDR3 is made up of 12 amino acids. The V gene lost 1 base and the J gene lost 7 bases, with 7 bases spanning the gap. Per the germline V gene, CDR1 is SGHDN and CDR2 is FVKESK. The chain's CDR3 is CASSQAVLEAFF. CDR3 nucleotide sequence: TGTGCCAGCAGCCAAGCGGTCCTTGAAGCTTTCTTT.

There are many counts of this clonotype. The V and J genes are TRBV29-1 and TRBJ1-2; D ambiguous. Germline V lookup: CDR1 SQVTM, CDR2 ANQGSEA. The CDR3 is made up of 12 amino acids. Trimming left V 2 bases short and J 8 bases short, with 12 bases between. CDR3 protein: CSVEKGTGGYTF. In DNA, the CDR3 is TGCAGCGTTGAAAAGGGCACGGGAGGCTACACCTTC.

Ten or more counts support this clonotype. The chain employs TRBV11-2 and TRBJ1-6, with TRBD1 as a possible D gene (5 bases). V was clipped by 0 bases and J by 10 bases, with 16 bases between them. The CDR3 is 16 amino acids. Germline values: CDR1 SGHAT, CDR2 FQNNGV. CDR3: CASSLDRTGGWSPLHF. The CDR3 DNA is TGTGCCAGCAGCTTAGATCGGACGGGGGGTTGGTCACCCCTCCACTTT.

This clonotype has a count of ten or more. This chain connects TRBV20-1 to TRBJ2-4; D ambiguous. Per the germline V gene, CDR1 is DFQATT and CDR2 is SNEGSKA (reference sequence). The CDR3 is 10 residues long. V dropped 0 bases and J dropped 12 bases, with 6 bases sitting between them. The chain's CDR3 is CSARDSYQYF. CDR3 nucleotide sequence: TGCAGTGCTAGAGATTCCTATCAGTACTTC.

This clonotype was seen ten or more times. The chain links TRBV29-1 to TRBJ1-1, with 8 bases matching TRBD1. The trim removed 4 bases at V and 6 bases at J, leaving 13 bases unmatched. Germline-derived CDR1 and CDR2 are SQVTM and ANQGSEA. The CDR3 covers 15 residues. CDR3 protein: CSVGDHDRGIAEAFF. The CDR3 DNA sequence: TGCAGCGTTGGGGACCACGACAGGGGTATCGCTGAAGCTTTCTTT.

In this sample, this clonotype turned up a few times. The chain links TRBV6-2 or TRBV6-3 to TRBJ2-3; D unresolved. The J call may not be correct, given that the DNA end is closer to TRBJ2-5. The germline CDR1 and CDR2 sequences are MNHEY and SVGEGT. The CDR3 extends over 11 amino acids. CDR3 bases: TGTGCCAGCACCAACGGTGGGACCCAGTACTTC. It translates to CASTNGGTQYF.

The rearrangement uses TRBV9 and TRBJ2-4; tentatively, D is TRBD1 (6 bases). The CDR3 is 14 residues long. The germline CDR1 and CDR2 sequences are SGDLS and YYNGEE. Trimming pared 3 bases from V and 8 bases from J, leaving 15 bases between. The CDR3 DNA sequence: TGTGCCAGCAGCGCAGAACAGGGTTCTCACATTCAGTACTTC. It yields the protein CASSAEQGSHIQYF.

This clonotype was seen a handful of times. V gene TRBV19 combines with J gene TRBJ1-1; D perhaps matches TRBD1 (6 bases). This CDR3 contains 15 residues. The germline V gene encodes CDR1 LNHDA and CDR2 SQIVND (reference sequence). Trimming took off 5 bases at V and 2 bases at J, with 15 bases between the two ends. The CDR3 loop is CASSEPTGANTEAFF. The CDR3 coding sequence is TGTGCCAGTAGTGAGCCGACAGGAGCCAACACTGAAGCTTTCTTT.